This T cell receptor (beta chain) was captured by sequencing in a study of T-cell reconstitution after alpha-beta-depleted transplantation in children. V lost 1 base, J lost 2 bases, and 15 bases lay in between. The germline gives CDR1 SGHVS, CDR2 FNYEAQ. The CDR3 length is 16 residues. TCRbeta library preparation incorporated unique molecular identifiers. TCRdb re-analysed the PCR reads in MiXCR, keeping a single row per CDR3 protein. The sample carries a few hundred thousand distinct CDR3 sequences, about a tenth recorded once. This clonotype was detected a few times. This chain joins TRBV7-6 and TRBJ2-7; no definite D call. This TCR was recovered from a human donor who donated a stem cell graft to a child with acute lymphoblastic leukemia. Specimen: PBMCs from the stem cell graft donor, collected from the stem cell graft. The CDR3 sequence: CASSLGEVGGAYEQYF. Written as DNA, the CDR3 is TGTGCCAGCAGCTTAGGGGAAGTAGGCGGTGCCTACGAGCAGTACTTC.